What follows are 25 T cell receptor beta chains derived from one specimen sequenced in a study of OX40 agonist ivuxolimab in advanced cancers. Assay used: immunoSEQ multiplex PCR; TCRdb lists only in-frame clones, some missing. Of tens of thousands of clones in the sample, roughly 90% are singletons; the top ten hold 0.45% to 0.55%. This sample comprised CD4+ or CD8+ T cells sorted from blood, obtained in a trial of the OX40 agonist ivuxolimab. Receptors were obtained from an adult with an advanced solid tumor such as melanoma, head and neck, liver or kidney cancer.

The chain uses TRBV5-1 and TRBJ1-2, with D perhaps matching TRBD1 (6 bases). Germline CDR1 reads SGHRS; CDR2 reads YFSETQ. This CDR3 is 17 amino acids long. V was shortened by 0 bases and J by 0 bases, with 15 bases between the two germline ends. CDR3 sequence reads: CASSLEAGEGTNYGYTF. The DNA of the CDR3 is TGCGCCAGCAGCTTGGAGGCAGGGGAGGGGACTAACTATGGCTACACCTTC.

This chain connects TRBV7-9 to TRBJ2-7; D call uncertain. CDR1 and CDR2 (germline): SEHNR, FQNEAQ (reference sequence). The V gene lost 6 bases and the J gene lost 6 bases, with 15 bases spanning the gap. The CDR3 length is 13 residues. The chain's CDR3 is CASSLNTRAEQYF. The CDR3 region has the DNA TGTGCCAGCAGTTTGAATACAAGGGCCGAGCAGTACTTC.

This clone has more than one count but fewer than ten. This chain connects TRBV4-3 to TRBJ2-3; TRBD2 might be the D (6 bases). This CDR3 region has 17 residues. Germline V gene data show CDR1 as LGHNA and CDR2 as YSLEER. Trimming shortened V by 2 bases and J by 0 bases, and 15 bases separated the two germline ends. The CDR3 nucleotides are TGCGCCAGCAGCCAACGGGGGATGGGGCGGAGCACAGATACGCAGTATTTT. Translating gives CASSQRGMGRSTDTQYF.

V gene TRBV9 combines with J gene TRBJ2-1, with D hard to call. Germline CDR1 and CDR2: SGDLS and YYNGEE. The CDR3 sequence is 14 residues long. V shed 4 bases and J shed 0 bases, with 8 bases lying between them. The CDR3 is CASSTLSSYNEQFF. The CDR3 DNA is TGTGCCAGCAGCACCCTAAGCTCCTACAATGAGCAGTTCTTC. The full variable domain, completed using reference TRBV9 and TRBJ2-1, is DSGVTQTPKHLITATGQRVTLRCSPRSGDLSVYWYQQSLDQGLQFLIQYYNGEERAKGNILERFSAQQFPDLHSELNLSSLELGDSALYFCASSTLSSYNEQFFGPGTRLTVL.

The CDR3 region is CASSQGRGLAVSYNEQFF. In DNA form, the CDR3 reads TGCGCCAGCAGCCAAGGAAGGGGCCTAGCGGTCTCCTACAATGAGCAGTTCTTC. The J gene is TRBJ2-1, the V gene TRBV4-1; TRBD2 aligns across 7 bases. CDR1 and CDR2 (germline): MGHRA, YSYEKL. J lost 0 bases, V lost 1 base, and 9 bases had no gene match. The CDR3 is made up of 18 amino acids.

This chain uses TRBV20-1 with TRBJ2-1; unclear D gene. Germline lookup yields CDR1 DFQATT and CDR2 SNEGSKA (reference sequence). This CDR3 is built from 11 residues. Deletions cut 1 base from V and 8 bases from J, with 6 bases between. CDR3 amino acids: CSARVRYEQFF. The CDR3 DNA is TGCAGTGCTAGAGTGCGGTATGAGCAGTTCTTC.

The V gene is TRBV7-2, the J gene TRBJ2-7; 7 nucleotides line up with TRBD1. Germline trimming cut 6 bases from V and 3 bases from J; bases unmatched to any gene: 5. Per germline, CDR1 SGHTA and CDR2 FQGNSA. The CDR3 length is 13 residues. CDR3 sequence (DNA): TGTGCCAGCAGACCGACAGGGCTCTACGAGCAGTACTTC. It translates to CASRPTGLYEQYF.

This chain uses TRBV27 with TRBJ1-2, with 10 bases aligning to TRBD1. CDR3 length: 16 residues. Per germline, CDR1 MNHEY and CDR2 SMNVEV (reference sequence). The junction had 6 bases not matched to a gene; V was cut back by 3 bases and J by 2 bases. The CDR3 sequence: CASSFRWGQGNYGYTF. The CDR3, as DNA: TGTGCCAGCAGTTTTAGATGGGGACAGGGGAACTATGGCTACACCTTC.

V usage is TRBV6-5 and J usage is TRBJ1-5; possible D gene TRBD1, 6 bases. V lost 6 bases and J 3 bases, leaving 15 bases between the germline ends. Germline V gives CDR1 MNHEY, CDR2 SVGAGI. The CDR3 covers 15 residues. The CDR3 DNA sequence: TGTGCCAGCAGCAGACAGGCTTTCGACAATCAGCCCCAGCATTTT. It yields the protein CASSRQAFDNQPQHF.

Concerning this clone: One junction end does not reproduce the germline sequence, and a read error may be involved. In the same sample, other DNA sequences code for this CDR3. The CDR3 region is CASSHQRGYEQYF. The CDR3 DNA reads TGCGCCAGCAGTCACCAACGCGGGTACGAGCAGTACTTC. The chain recombines TRBV6-5 with TRBJ2-7, with a possible D match to TRBD2 (5 bases). This CDR3 region has 13 residues. Germline V lookup: CDR1 MNHEY, CDR2 SVGAGI.

The chain recombines TRBV2 with TRBJ2-2; D ambiguous. V was trimmed by 2 bases and J by 6 bases, leaving 1 base between them. Germline V gene data show CDR1 as SNHLY and CDR2 as FYNNEI. This CDR3 has 11 amino acids. The CDR3 is CASSEPGELFF. The CDR3 nucleotides read TGTGCCAGCAGTGAACCCGGGGAGCTGTTTTTT.

The count of this clone is one. The V gene is TRBV20-1, the J gene TRBJ2-2; D unclear. Germline V gene data show CDR1 as DFQATT and CDR2 as SNEGSKA (reference sequence). Trimming took 7 bases from V and 6 from J, leaving 9 bases between them. This CDR3 has 11 amino acids. CDR3 sequence (DNA): TGCAGTGGTCTCCCGCCCGGGGAGCTGTTTTTT. Amino acid sequence: CSGLPPGELFF.

CDR3 nucleotides: TGTGCCAGCAGCCCTATACCGGGAGTGGGCGAGCAGTACTTC. Protein sequence: CASSPIPGVGEQYF. The rearrangement uses TRBV5-5 and TRBJ2-7; TRBD2 might be the D (6 bases). CDR1 and CDR2 (germline): SGHKS, YYEKEE (reference sequence). This CDR3 spans 14 amino acids. Trimming removed 4 bases at V and 6 bases at J, with 17 bases between.

This chain connects TRBV7-2 to TRBJ2-5; tentative D call: TRBD2 (6 bases). Trimming left V 3 bases short and J 1 base short, with 12 bases between. The germline gives CDR1 SGHTA, CDR2 FQGNSA. The CDR3 has 15 residues. The CDR3 coding sequence is TGTGCCAGCAGCTTTAGGTCGGGACTCCAAGAGACCCAGTACTTC. It yields the protein CASSFRSGLQETQYF.

With respect to this clone: A junction boundary mismatches the germline segment, possibly from a read error. This chain uses TRBV7-9 with TRBJ1-2; D is undetermined. Germline values: CDR1 SEHNR, CDR2 FQNEAQ (reference sequence). The CDR3 has 10 amino acids. The CDR3 protein is CASSLEQSGF. CDR3 bases: TGTGCCAGCAGCTTAGAACAGTCAGGCTTC.

This chain connects TRBV5-5 to TRBJ2-2; D not resolved. Germline V gene lookup returns CDR1 SGHKS and CDR2 YYEKEE (reference sequence). There are 15 residues in the CDR3. Trimming pared 1 base from V and 0 bases from J, leaving 7 bases between. In nucleotides, the CDR3 is TGTGCCAGCAGCTTGATCGGGTCGAACACCGGGGAGCTGTTTTTT. The encoded protein is CASSLIGSNTGELFF.

This clone showed up just a few times. This chain uses TRBV19 with TRBJ2-2; D possibly corresponds to TRBD1 (6 bases). The CDR3 runs 12 residues. Germline V lookup: CDR1 LNHDA, CDR2 SQIVND (reference sequence). The V end lost 11 bases, the J end lost 1 base, and 8 bases lay between the germline ends. In DNA form, the CDR3 reads TGTGCCGGGGGACAGAACACCGGGGAGCTGTTTTTT. Translating gives CAGGQNTGELFF.

The gene calls are TRBV12-5 and TRBJ2-1, with D possibly being TRBD1 (6 bases). V was trimmed by 7 bases and J by 8 bases, leaving 18 bases between them. Germline CDR1 LGHNT, CDR2 FRNRAP. The CDR3 totals 14 residues. CDR3: CASASLNRVHEQFF. CDR3 nucleotide sequence: TGTGCTAGTGCTTCCCTGAACAGGGTTCATGAGCAGTTCTTC.

The chain joins TRBV11-3 to TRBJ2-2; 11 bases fit TRBD2. The CDR3 contains 14 residues. Germline CDR1 is SGHNT and CDR2 is YENEEA. V was pared by 5 bases and J by 7 bases, with 3 bases of the junction left unmatched. Here the CDR3 DNA reads TGTGCCAGCAGCCCGACTAGCGGGATCGGGGAGCTGTTTTTT. Its translation is CASSPTSGIGELFF.

The chain joins TRBV19 to TRBJ2-3; tentative D call: TRBD2 (6 bases). V gave up 6 bases and J gave up 1 base, with 14 bases separating them. Germline-derived CDR1 and CDR2 are LNHDA and SQIVND (reference sequence). The CDR3 sequence is 15 residues long. The CDR3 nucleotides are TGTGCCAGTAGCACTAGCCGGACTGGCACAGATACGCAGTATTTT. Amino acids: CASSTSRTGTDTQYF.

The chain is built from TRBV28 and TRBJ2-7; tentatively, D is TRBD2 (6 bases). Trimming shortened V by 5 bases and J by 6 bases, and 20 bases separated the two germline ends. Germline V gene data show CDR1 as MDHEN and CDR2 as SYDVKM. The CDR3 has 15 residues. This CDR3 reads CASSTLPGVLAEQYF. DNA of the CDR3: TGTGCCAGCAGTACACTACCGGGGGTACTGGCCGAGCAGTACTTC. The variable domain in full, with the rest retrieved from reference TRBV28 and TRBJ2-7, is DVKVTQSSRYLVKRTGEKVFLECVQDMDHENMFWYRQDPGLGLRLIYFSYDVKMKEKGDIPEGYSVSREKKERFSLILESASTNQTSMYLCASSTLPGVLAEQYFGPGTRLTVT.

The gene calls are TRBV6-1 and TRBJ2-7, with 9 bases matching TRBD1. Germline V gene sequence: CDR1 MNHNS, CDR2 SASEGT. Trimming removed 3 bases from V and 0 bases from J; junction bases left unmatched: 3. The CDR3 runs 15 residues. The CDR3 is CASSDPGQGSYEQYF. CDR3 bases: TGTGCCAGCAGTGATCCGGGACAGGGCTCCTACGAGCAGTACTTC.

The V and J genes are TRBV7-6 and TRBJ2-2; D perhaps matches TRBD2 (6 bases). CDR1 is SGHVS, CDR2 FNYEAQ, per germline. The V and J ends lost 1 base and 0 bases respectively, with 6 bases between them. This CDR3 comprises 15 residues. DNA for the CDR3: TGTGCCAGCAGCTTAGTAGCGGCGAACACCGGGGAGCTGTTTTTT. Residues: CASSLVAANTGELFF.

This chain joins TRBV6-1 and TRBJ2-3; TRBD1 matches at 9 bases. V shed 1 base, J shed 1 base, and the junction held 0 bases outside the gene matches. The CDR3 totals 15 residues. Germline V CDR1 and CDR2: MNHNS, SASEGT. DNA for the CDR3: TGTGCCAGCAGTGAAGGGACAGGGGGCACAGATACGCAGTATTTT. This gives the protein CASSEGTGGTDTQYF.

The chain is built from TRBV28 and TRBJ2-3; D is perhaps TRBD2 (6 bases). The CDR3 has 12 amino acids. CDR1 and CDR2 from the germline V gene are MDHEN and SYDVKM. V lost 5 bases and J 3 bases, leaving 6 bases between the germline ends. As DNA, the CDR3 is TGTGCCAGCAGTGGGACTACAGATACGCAGTATTTT. This sequence encodes CASSGTTDTQYF. Supplemented by reference TRBV28 and TRBJ2-3, the full variable domain reads DVKVTQSSRYLVKRTGEKVFLECVQDMDHENMFWYRQDPGLGLRLIYFSYDVKMKEKGDIPEGYSVSREKKERFSLILESASTNQTSMYLCASSGTTDTQYFGPGTRLTVL.